This T cell receptor beta chain was found in a study of CD8 T cells in Susac syndrome. With 7 bases clipped from V and 3 bases from J, the junction kept 5 bases outside the gene matches. Germline lookup yields CDR1 LGHDT and CDR2 YNNKEL (reference sequence). The CDR3 consists of 14 residues. RNA was extracted with the RNeasy kit, and a quantity of about 0.45 to 1 ug was reverse transcribed using random hexamers. MiXCR, run by TCRdb on the immunoSEQ multiplex PCR reads, gives a single entry per CDR3 protein. The table records approximately 110,000 distinct CDR3 sequences, roughly 96% of them present only once.

V gene TRBV3-1 combines with J gene TRBJ2-2; TRBD2 aligns across 7 bases. This sequence was found in a human donor in good health. The source material was CD4+ T cells from PBMCs. CDR3 nucleotides: TGTGCCAGCAACAGACTAGCCGACACCGGGGAGCTGTTTTTT. Its protein is CASNRLADTGELFF.